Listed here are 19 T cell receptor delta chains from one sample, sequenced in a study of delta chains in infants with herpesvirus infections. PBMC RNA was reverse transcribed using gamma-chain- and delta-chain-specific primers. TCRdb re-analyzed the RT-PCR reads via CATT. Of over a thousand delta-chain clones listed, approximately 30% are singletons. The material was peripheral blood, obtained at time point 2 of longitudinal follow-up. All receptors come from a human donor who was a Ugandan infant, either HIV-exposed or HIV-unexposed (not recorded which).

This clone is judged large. CDR3 in amino acids: CAYRSRRESWGISTAQLFF. CDR3 in DNA: TGTGCTTATAGGAGTCGGAGGGAGTCTTGGGGGATATCGACAGCACAACTCTTCTTT. This sequence joins TRAV38-2/DV8 and TRDJ2; TRDD3 matches at 9 bases. Germline V CDR1 and CDR2: TSESDYY, QEAYKQQN. V trimming: 2 bases; J trimming: 4 bases; junction bases outside the gene matches: 15. The CDR3 contains 19 residues.

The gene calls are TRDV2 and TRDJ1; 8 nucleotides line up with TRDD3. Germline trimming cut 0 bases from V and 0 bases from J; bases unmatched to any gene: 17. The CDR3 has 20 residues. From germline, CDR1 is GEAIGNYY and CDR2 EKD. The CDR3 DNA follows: TGTGCCTGTGACACCAAGGGATACGCAAGGGATATGGCGTACACCGATAAACTCATCTTT. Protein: CACDTKGYARDMAYTDKLIF.

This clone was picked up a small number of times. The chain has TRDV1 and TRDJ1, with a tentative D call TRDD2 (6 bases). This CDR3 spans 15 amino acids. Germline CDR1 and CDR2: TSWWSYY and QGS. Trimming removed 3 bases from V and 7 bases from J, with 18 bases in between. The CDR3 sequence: CALGDPTFSTCKLIF. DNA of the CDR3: TGTGCTCTTGGGGATCCTACGTTCTCCACCTGTAAACTCATCTTT.

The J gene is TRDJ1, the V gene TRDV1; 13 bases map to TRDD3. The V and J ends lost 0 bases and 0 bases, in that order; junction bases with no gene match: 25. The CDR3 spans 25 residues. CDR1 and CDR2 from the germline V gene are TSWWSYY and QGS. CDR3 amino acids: CALGELTPSCPVLGDTFSHTDKLIF. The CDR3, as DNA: TGTGCTCTTGGGGAACTAACCCCTTCCTGTCCTGTACTGGGGGATACGTTCTCCCACACCGATAAACTCATCTTT.

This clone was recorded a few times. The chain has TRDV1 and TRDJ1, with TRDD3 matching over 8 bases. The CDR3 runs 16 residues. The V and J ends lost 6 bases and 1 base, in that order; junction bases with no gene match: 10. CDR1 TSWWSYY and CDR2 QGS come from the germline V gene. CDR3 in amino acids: CALGRWWGMGTDKLIF. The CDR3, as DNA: TGTGCTCTTGGTAGATGGTGGGGGATGGGCACCGATAAACTCATCTTT.

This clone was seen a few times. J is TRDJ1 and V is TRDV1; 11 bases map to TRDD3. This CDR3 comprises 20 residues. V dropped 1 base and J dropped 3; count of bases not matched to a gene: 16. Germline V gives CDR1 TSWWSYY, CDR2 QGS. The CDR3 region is CALGERRGFVGDTLADKLIF. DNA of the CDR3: TGTGCTCTTGGGGAACGAAGAGGGTTTGTGGGGGATACGCTCGCCGATAAACTCATCTTT.

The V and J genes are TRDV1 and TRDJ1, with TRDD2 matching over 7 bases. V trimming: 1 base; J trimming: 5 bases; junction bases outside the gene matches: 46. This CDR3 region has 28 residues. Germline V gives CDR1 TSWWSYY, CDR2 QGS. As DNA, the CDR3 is TGTGCTCTTGGGGAACCCGCTTCCTATTCAGATACTATGCTGTCATACTATCTTTGGGGTCCCGATTTAGATAAACTCATCTTT. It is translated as CALGEPASYSDTMLSYYLWGPDLDKLIF.

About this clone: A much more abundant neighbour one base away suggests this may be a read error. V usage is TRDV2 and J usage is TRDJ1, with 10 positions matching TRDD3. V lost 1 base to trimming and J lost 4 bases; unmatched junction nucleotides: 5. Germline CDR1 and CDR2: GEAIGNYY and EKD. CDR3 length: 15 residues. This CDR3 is CACDTLGDSGDKLIF. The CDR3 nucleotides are TGTGCCTGTGACACACTGGGGGATTCGGGCGATAAACTCATCTTT.

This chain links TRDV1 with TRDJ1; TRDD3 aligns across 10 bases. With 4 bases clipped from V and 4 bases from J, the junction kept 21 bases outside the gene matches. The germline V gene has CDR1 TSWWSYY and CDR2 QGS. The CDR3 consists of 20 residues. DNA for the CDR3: TGTGCTCTTGGGGGACTACTCTGGGGTAGCTGGGGGATAAGGAACGATAAACTCATCTTT. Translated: CALGGLLWGSWGIRNDKLIF.

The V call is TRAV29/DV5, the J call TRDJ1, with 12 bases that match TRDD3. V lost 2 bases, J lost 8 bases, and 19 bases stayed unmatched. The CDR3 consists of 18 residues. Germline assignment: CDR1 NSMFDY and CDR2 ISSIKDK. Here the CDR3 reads CAARGSTSPWGIRQKLIF. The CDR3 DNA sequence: TGTGCAGCAAGGGGAAGCACTTCCCCCTGGGGGATACGTCAAAAACTCATCTTT.

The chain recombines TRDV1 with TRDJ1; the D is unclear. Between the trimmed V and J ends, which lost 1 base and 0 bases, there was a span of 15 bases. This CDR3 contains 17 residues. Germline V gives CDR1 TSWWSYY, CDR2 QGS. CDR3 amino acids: CALGEPTTPLDTDKLIF. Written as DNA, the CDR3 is TGTGCTCTTGGGGAACCGACGACTCCGCTGGACACCGATAAACTCATCTTT.

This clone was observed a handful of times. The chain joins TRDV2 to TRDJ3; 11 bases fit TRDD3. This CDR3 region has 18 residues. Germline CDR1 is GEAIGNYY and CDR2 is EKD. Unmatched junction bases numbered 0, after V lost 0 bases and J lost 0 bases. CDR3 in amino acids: CACDTWGIRSWDTRQMFF. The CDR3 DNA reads TGTGCCTGTGACACCTGGGGGATACGCTCCTGGGACACCCGACAGATGTTTTTC.

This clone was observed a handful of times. CDR3 nucleotides: TGTGCCTGTGACACCGTTGGGGGAGCTTTGACAGCACAACTCTTCTTT. It yields the protein CACDTVGGALTAQLFF. V and J are TRDV2 and TRDJ2; TRDD3 matches at 7 bases. V lost 0 bases, J lost 0 bases, and 3 bases stayed unmatched. The CDR3 has 16 amino acids. Germline V lookup: CDR1 GEAIGNYY, CDR2 EKD.

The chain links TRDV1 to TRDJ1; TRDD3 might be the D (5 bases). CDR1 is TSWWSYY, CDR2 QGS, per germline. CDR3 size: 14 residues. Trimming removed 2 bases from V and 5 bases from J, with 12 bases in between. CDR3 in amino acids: CALGEVYRGDKLIF. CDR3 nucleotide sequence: TGTGCTCTTGGGGAAGTTTACCGGGGGGATAAACTCATCTTT.

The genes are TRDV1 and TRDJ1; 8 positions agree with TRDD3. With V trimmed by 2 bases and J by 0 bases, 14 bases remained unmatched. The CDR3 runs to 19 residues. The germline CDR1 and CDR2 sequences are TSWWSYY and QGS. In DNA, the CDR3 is TGTGCTCTTGGGGAAAGGTACCGGCTACTGGGGGGCCACACCGATAAACTCATCTTT. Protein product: CALGERYRLLGGHTDKLIF.

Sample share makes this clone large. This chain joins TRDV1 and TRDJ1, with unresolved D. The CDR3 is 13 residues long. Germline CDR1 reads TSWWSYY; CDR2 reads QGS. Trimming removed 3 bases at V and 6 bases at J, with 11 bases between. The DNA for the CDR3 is TGTGCTCTTGGGGATTACCCTCCCCATAAACTCATCTTT. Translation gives CALGDYPPHKLIF.

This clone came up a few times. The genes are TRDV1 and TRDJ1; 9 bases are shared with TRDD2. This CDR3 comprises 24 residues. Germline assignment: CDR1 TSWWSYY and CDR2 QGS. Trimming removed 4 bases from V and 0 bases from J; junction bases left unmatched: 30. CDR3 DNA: TGTGCTCTTGGGGTCTGGCCTTCCTACGCGCTGGCTAGGAGGACCCCTCTGTACACCGATAAACTCATCTTT. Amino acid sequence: CALGVWPSYALARRTPLYTDKLIF.

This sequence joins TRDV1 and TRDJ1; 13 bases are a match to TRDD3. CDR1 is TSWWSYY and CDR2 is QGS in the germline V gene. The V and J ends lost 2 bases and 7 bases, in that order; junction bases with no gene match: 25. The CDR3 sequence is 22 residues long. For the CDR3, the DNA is TGTGCTCTTGGGGAAGAGGAGTTTATTCGGTCCTACTGGGGGATACGCTTCGGTAAACTCATCTTT. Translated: CALGEEEFIRSYWGIRFGKLIF.

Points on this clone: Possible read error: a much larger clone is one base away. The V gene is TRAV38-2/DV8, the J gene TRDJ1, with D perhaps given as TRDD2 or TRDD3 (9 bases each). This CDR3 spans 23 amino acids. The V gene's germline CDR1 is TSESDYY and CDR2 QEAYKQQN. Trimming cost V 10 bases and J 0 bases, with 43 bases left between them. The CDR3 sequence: CAINHSPGLPTCWGMSYTDKLIF. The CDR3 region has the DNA TGTGCTATCAATCACTCGCCCGGCCTTCCTACGTGCTGGGGGATGTCGTACACCGATAAACTCATCTTT.